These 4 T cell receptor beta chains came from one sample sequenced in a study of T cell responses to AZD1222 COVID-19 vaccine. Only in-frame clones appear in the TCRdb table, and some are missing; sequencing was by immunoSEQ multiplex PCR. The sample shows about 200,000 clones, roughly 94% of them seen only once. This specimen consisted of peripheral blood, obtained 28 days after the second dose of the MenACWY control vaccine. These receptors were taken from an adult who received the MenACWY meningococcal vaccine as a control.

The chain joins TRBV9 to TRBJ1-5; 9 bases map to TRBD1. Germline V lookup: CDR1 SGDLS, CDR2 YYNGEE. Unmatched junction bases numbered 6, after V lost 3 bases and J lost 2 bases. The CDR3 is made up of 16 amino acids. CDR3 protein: CASSAGQGGRNQPQHF. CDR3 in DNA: TGTGCCAGCAGCGCGGGACAGGGAGGTCGCAATCAGCCCCAGCATTTT. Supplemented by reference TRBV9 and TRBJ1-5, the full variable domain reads DSGVTQTPKHLITATGQRVTLRCSPRSGDLSVYWYQQSLDQGLQFLIQYYNGEERAKGNILERFSAQQFPDLHSELNLSSLELGDSALYFCASSAGQGGRNQPQHFGDGTRLSIL.

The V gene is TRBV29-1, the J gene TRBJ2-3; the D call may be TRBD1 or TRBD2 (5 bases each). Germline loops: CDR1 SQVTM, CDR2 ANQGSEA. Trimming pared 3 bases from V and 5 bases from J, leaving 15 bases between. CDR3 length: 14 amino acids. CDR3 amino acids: CSVDGAPPVDTQYF. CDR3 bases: TGCAGCGTTGACGGGGCCCCCCCCGTAGATACGCAGTATTTT.

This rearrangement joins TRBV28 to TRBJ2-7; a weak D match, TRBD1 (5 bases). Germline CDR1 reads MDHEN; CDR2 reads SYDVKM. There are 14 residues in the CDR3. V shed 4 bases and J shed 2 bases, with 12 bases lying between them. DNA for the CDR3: TGTGCCAGCAGTTCCAGGGAATTAACCTACGAGCAGTACTTC. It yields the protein CASSSRELTYEQYF.

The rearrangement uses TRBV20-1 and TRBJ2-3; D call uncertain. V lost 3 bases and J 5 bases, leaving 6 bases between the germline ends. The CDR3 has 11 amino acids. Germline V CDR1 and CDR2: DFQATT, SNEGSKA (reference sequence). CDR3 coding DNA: TGCAGTGCTAGTTTAGGAGATACGCAGTATTTT. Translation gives CSASLGDTQYF.